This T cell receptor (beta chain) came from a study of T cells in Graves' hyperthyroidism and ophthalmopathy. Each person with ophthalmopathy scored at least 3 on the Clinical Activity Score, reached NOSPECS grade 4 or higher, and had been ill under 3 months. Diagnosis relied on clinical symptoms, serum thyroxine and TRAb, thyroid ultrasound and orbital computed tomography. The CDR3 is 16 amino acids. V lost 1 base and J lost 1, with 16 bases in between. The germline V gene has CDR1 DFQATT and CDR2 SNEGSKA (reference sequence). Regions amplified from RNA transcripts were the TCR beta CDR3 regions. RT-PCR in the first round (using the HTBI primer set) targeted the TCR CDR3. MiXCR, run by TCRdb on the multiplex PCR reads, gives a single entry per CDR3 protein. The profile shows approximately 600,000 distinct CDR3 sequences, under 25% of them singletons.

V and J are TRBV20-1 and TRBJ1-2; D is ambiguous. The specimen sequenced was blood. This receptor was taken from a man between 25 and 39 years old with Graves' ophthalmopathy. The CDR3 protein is CSARVKGGGYNYGYTF. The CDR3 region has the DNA TGCAGTGCTAGAGTTAAGGGAGGAGGGTATAACTATGGCTACACCTTC.